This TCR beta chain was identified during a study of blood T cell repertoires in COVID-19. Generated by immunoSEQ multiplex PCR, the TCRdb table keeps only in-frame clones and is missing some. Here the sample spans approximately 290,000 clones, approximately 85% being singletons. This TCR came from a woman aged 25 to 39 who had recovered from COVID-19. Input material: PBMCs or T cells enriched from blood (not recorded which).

CDR3 sequence (DNA): TGTGCCAGCTCACCCCTCGGGGGTACCACCGGGGAGCTGTTTTTT. It translates to CASSPLGGTTGELFF. V is TRBV18 and J is TRBJ2-2; possible D gene TRBD2, 6 bases. The CDR3 is made up of 15 amino acids. CDR1 KGHSH and CDR2 LQKENI come from the germline V gene. V lost 3 bases and J lost 4, with 12 bases in between.